One and the same sample provided the 5 T cell receptor beta chains below, sequenced in a study of technical replicates of blood from a few donors. This table comes from immunoSEQ multiplex PCR, and its TCRdb copy is limited to in-frame clones, with some not included. This sample has tens of thousands of clones, with 90% to 95% found just once. Sequencing was done on a sample of T cells isolated from PBMCs. The receptors here all came from a human donor in good health.

The chain uses TRBV21-1 and TRBJ2-1; the table gives TRBD1 as D, unverified against the DNA. TRBV21-1 is termed a pseudogene. The CDR3 contains 14 residues. CDR3 DNA: TGTGCCAGCAGCAAAGCAAGGGACAGCAATGAGCAGTTCTTC. This gives the protein CASSKARDSNEQFF.

The chain has TRBV2 and TRBJ1-1; no definite D call. Germline values: CDR1 SNHLY, CDR2 FYNNEI. Trimming shortened V by 5 bases and J by 3 bases, and 7 bases separated the two germline ends. CDR3 length: 12 amino acids. CDR3 sequence (DNA): TGTGCCAGCAGTCTCCGGGACACTGAAGCTTTCTTT. This codes for CASSLRDTEAFF.

Here the CDR3 reads CASSLGPPGPGDTGELFF. The CDR3 DNA follows: TGTGCCAGCAGCTTAGGTCCCCCAGGGCCCGGTGACACCGGGGAGCTGTTTTTT. The chain joins TRBV7-3 to TRBJ2-2, with TRBD1 as a possible D gene (5 bases). Deletions cut 2 bases from V and 3 bases from J, with 19 bases between. CDR3 size: 18 residues. Germline V gene sequence: CDR1 SGHTA, CDR2 FQGTGA.

This rearrangement joins TRBV4-3 to TRBJ1-1, with TRBD1 matching 8 bases. The V gene end was trimmed by 1 base and the J gene end by 4 bases; junction bases not matched to a gene: 5. The CDR3 is made up of 15 amino acids. Germline CDR1 reads LGHNA; CDR2 reads YSLEER. The CDR3 spells CASSQATGVVTEAFF. The CDR3 nucleotides are TGCGCCAGCAGCCAAGCGACAGGGGTGGTCACTGAAGCTTTCTTT.

The V call is TRBV7-2, the J call TRBJ2-2, with 11 bases aligning to TRBD2. The CDR3 covers 17 residues. Germline CDR1 and CDR2: SGHTA and FQGNSA. Unmatched junction bases numbered 8, after V lost 3 bases and J lost 5 bases. The CDR3 sequence is CASSFDIGLAGTGELFF. CDR3 DNA: TGTGCCAGCAGCTTTGACATAGGACTAGCGGGTACCGGGGAGCTGTTTTTT. The full variable domain, with the rest looked up from reference TRBV7-2 and TRBJ2-2, is GAGVSQSPSNKVTEKGKDVELRCDPISGHTALYWYRQSLGQGLEFLIYFQGNSAPDKSGLPSDRFSAERTGGSVSTLTIQRTQQEDSAVYLCASSFDIGLAGTGELFFGEGSRLTVL.